A single sample is the source of the 32 T cell receptor beta chains below, sequenced in a study of OX40 agonist ivuxolimab in advanced cancers. The repertoire was sequenced with immunoSEQ multiplex PCR; TCRdb's copy has only in-frame clones and lacks some. The repertoire has about 60,000 clones, 88% of them found once; the top ten carry 0.67%. Sequences were derived from CD4+ or CD8+ T cells sorted from blood, sampled in a trial of the OX40 agonist ivuxolimab. Source of these receptors: an adult with an advanced solid tumor such as melanoma, head and neck, liver or kidney cancer.

This clone was recorded a few times. The genes are TRBV30 and TRBJ2-7; 11 bases are shared with TRBD2. This CDR3 region has 14 residues. Trimming cost V 4 bases and J 1 base; bases outside gene matches: 3. Germline V gene lookup returns CDR1 GTSNPN and CDR2 SVGIG (reference sequence). CDR3 DNA: TGTGCCTGGACCCGACTAGCGGGGTCCTACGAGCAGTACTTC. This gives the protein CAWTRLAGSYEQYF.

The CDR3 coding sequence is TGTGCCAGCAGCTTAGTCGGCAAGAACACTGAAGCTTTCTTT. This sequence encodes CASSLVGKNTEAFF. The V call is TRBV11-2, the J call TRBJ1-1; D not resolved. Looked up from germline, CDR1 is SGHAT and CDR2 is FQNNGV. V lost 1 base, J lost 1 base, and 7 bases lay in between. The CDR3 runs 14 residues.

In DNA, the CDR3 is TGTGCCAGCAGCCCAATTACCCGATCAGTGTCGGGCTACACCTTC. Residues: CASSPITRSVSGYTF. The genes are TRBV11-2 and TRBJ1-2, with no clear D. V was cut by 5 bases and J by 8 bases, with 21 bases left in between. The CDR3 runs 15 residues. Germline CDR1 SGHAT, CDR2 FQNNGV.

This clone was detected only a few times. The chain has TRBV21-1 and TRBJ2-5; the table's D gene call, TRBD2, was not cross checked with the DNA. TRBV21-1 is marked as a pseudogene. The CDR3 length is 13 residues. The CDR3 DNA follows: TGTGCCAGCAGCAAAGCCGAACCGGGGGCCCAGTACTTC. Protein sequence: CASSKAEPGAQYF.

The rearrangement links TRBV4-1 to TRBJ2-7; TRBD2 matches 11 bases. V was pared by 0 bases and J by 7 bases, with 8 bases of the junction left unmatched. CDR3 size: 16 residues. The germline CDR1 and CDR2 sequences are MGHRA and YSYEKL. CDR3 bases: TGCGCCAGCAGCCAAGAGAGACTAGCGGGGTACGTAGAGCAGTACTTC. Protein product: CASSQERLAGYVEQYF.

V and J are TRBV27 and TRBJ2-3; maybe TRBD2 (5 bases). Germline V gives CDR1 MNHEY, CDR2 SMNVEV (reference sequence). Trimming stripped 5 bases from V and 2 bases from J, with 14 bases between. CDR3 size: 15 residues. As DNA, the CDR3 is TGTGCCAGCAGTCTAGCTTGGGTATACACAGATACGCAGTATTTT. Its translation: CASSLAWVYTDTQYF.

The chain carries TRBV6-1 and TRBJ2-5; 8 nucleotides line up with TRBD2. V trimming: 8 bases; J trimming: 5 bases; junction bases outside the gene matches: 4. This CDR3 is built from 12 residues. The germline V gene has CDR1 MNHNS and CDR2 SASEGT. CDR3 protein: CASSRGAETQYF. In DNA form, the CDR3 reads TGTGCCAGCTCGCGGGGGGCGGAGACCCAGTACTTC.

The V gene is TRBV5-4, the J gene TRBJ2-2; TRBD2 agrees at 15 bases. V was pared by 4 bases and J by 6 bases, with 4 bases of the junction left unmatched. The CDR3 runs 16 residues. CDR1 SGHNT and CDR2 YYREEE come from the germline V gene (reference sequence). CDR3 region: CASSLGLAGGAGELFF. The CDR3 bases are TGTGCCAGCAGCCTCGGACTAGCGGGAGGGGCCGGGGAGCTGTTTTTT.

DNA of the CDR3: TGTGCCAGCAGCTTAGGCAGGCTCCAAGAGACCCAGTACTTC. Its protein is CASSLGRLQETQYF. V gene TRBV7-8 combines with J gene TRBJ2-5; D is unclear. The CDR3 contains 14 residues. Trimming left V 1 base short and J 1 base short, with 7 bases between. CDR1 is SGHVS, CDR2 FQNEAQ, per germline.

A single count supports this clone. This chain links TRBV30 with TRBJ1-2; 11 bases map to TRBD1. The germline CDR1 and CDR2 sequences are GTSNPN and SVGIG (reference sequence). V shed 4 bases and J 3 bases; nucleotides not matched to a gene: 4. This CDR3 contains 14 residues. Here the CDR3 reads CAWIRDRGYYGYTF. The CDR3 nucleotides read TGTGCCTGGATCCGGGACAGGGGGTACTATGGCTACACCTTC.

The CDR3 nucleotides read TGTGCCAGCAGCTTGATGCCGGGACACTCCGGGAATACGCAGTATTTT. As protein: CASSLMPGHSGNTQYF. This chain joins TRBV5-6 and TRBJ2-3, with a tentative D call TRBD1 (6 bases). The germline CDR1 and CDR2 sequences are SGHDT and YYEEEE. The V end was cut by 1 base, the J end by 7 bases, with 19 bases between. This CDR3 is 16 amino acids long. Looking up the rest from reference TRBV5-6 and TRBJ2-3 gives the full variable domain: DAGVTQSPTHLIKTRGQQVTLRCSPKSGHDTVSWYQQALGQGPQFIFQYYEEEERQRGNFPDRFSGHQFPNYSSELNVNALLLGDSALYLCASSLMPGHSGNTQYFGPGTRLTVL.

The chain links TRBV6-1 to TRBJ2-1, with 14 positions matching TRBD2. This CDR3 has 18 amino acids. After removal of 4 bases from V and 4 bases from J, the junction contained 9 bases not matched to a gene. The germline V gene encodes CDR1 MNHNS and CDR2 SASEGT. The CDR3: CASSAGTSGSPGYNEQFF. In nucleotides, the CDR3 is TGTGCCAGCAGTGCCGGGACTAGCGGGAGTCCGGGGTACAATGAGCAGTTCTTC.

The V call is TRBV29-1, the J call TRBJ2-2, with TRBD1 matching over 7 bases. Trimming removed 6 bases from V and 1 base from J; junction bases left unmatched: 2. The germline V gene encodes CDR1 SQVTM and CDR2 ANQGSEA. CDR3 length equals 13 residues. The CDR3 nucleotides are TGCAGCGTCAGACAGGGGAACACCGGGGAGCTGTTTTTT. Translated, it gives CSVRQGNTGELFF.

The chain joins TRBV30 to TRBJ1-1, with TRBD1 identical over 8 bases. V shed 4 bases, J shed 1 base, and the junction held 2 bases outside the gene matches. CDR3 length: 13 amino acids. Germline CDR1 GTSNPN, CDR2 SVGIG (reference sequence). The CDR3 coding sequence is TGTGCCTGGACAGGGGGCTGGAACACTGAAGCTTTCTTT. As protein: CAWTGGWNTEAFF.

The rearrangement joins TRBV2 to TRBJ2-1, with 9 bases aligning to TRBD2. The junction had 4 bases not matched to a gene; V was cut back by 3 bases and J by 4 bases. The germline V gene has CDR1 SNHLY and CDR2 FYNNEI. CDR3 size: 15 residues. The CDR3 nucleotides read TGTGCCAGCAGTGAGGGGCGGGAGGGGTACAATGAGCAGTTCTTC. Amino acids: CASSEGREGYNEQFF.

As regards this clone: The junction departs from the called germline gene at one end, perhaps through a read error. Within the sample, other DNA sequences also encode this same CDR3. The chain links TRBV28 to TRBJ1-2; tentative D call: TRBD1 (6 bases). This CDR3 has 14 amino acids. The V gene's germline CDR1 is MDHEN and CDR2 SYDVKM. The CDR3 here is CASSLYLTGNGYTF. As DNA, the CDR3 is TGTGCCAGCAGCTTATACCTTACAGGGAACGGCTACACCTTC.

CDR3 nucleotide sequence: TGTGCCAGCGGAGGGGGAAGGTACTTC. It codes for CASGGGRYF. V usage is TRBV21-1 and J usage is TRBJ2-7. TRBV21-1 is tagged as a pseudogene. This CDR3 has 9 amino acids.

The chain is built from TRBV5-1 and TRBJ2-7, with TRBD1 as a possible D gene (6 bases). The germline V gene has CDR1 SGHRS and CDR2 YFSETQ. The CDR3 is made up of 14 amino acids. Trimming pared 5 bases from V and 2 bases from J, leaving 14 bases between. In nucleotides, the CDR3 is TGCGCCAGCAGGGCTACACAGGGACCCTACGAGCAGTACTTC. Protein: CASRATQGPYEQYF.

The chain has TRBV10-2 and TRBJ2-1; tentative D call: TRBD2 (6 bases). The CDR3 extends over 16 amino acids. Deletions cut 4 bases from V and 4 bases from J, with 17 bases between. Germline assignment: CDR1 WSHSY and CDR2 SAAADI. CDR3 sequence: CASSGALASLYNEQFF. The CDR3 region has the DNA TGCGCCAGCAGTGGGGCCCTAGCGTCTCTATACAATGAGCAGTTCTTC.

V gene TRBV6-5 combines with J gene TRBJ1-1, with D maybe TRBD1 (5 bases). Trimming removed 0 bases from V and 6 bases from J, with 17 bases in between. This CDR3 comprises 16 residues. CDR1 MNHEY and CDR2 SVGAGI come from the germline V gene. The CDR3 protein is CASSYSRAPGLAEAFF. In DNA form, the CDR3 reads TGTGCCAGCAGTTACTCACGGGCCCCAGGGCTGGCTGAAGCTTTCTTT.

The chain combines TRBV12-5 with TRBJ2-1, with D perhaps being TRBD1 or TRBD2 (5 bases each). Deletions cut 3 bases from V and 4 bases from J, with 10 bases between. Germline assignment: CDR1 LGHNT and CDR2 FRNRAP. The CDR3 extends over 14 amino acids. The CDR3 DNA reads as TGTGCTAGTGGTTTCGGGGACGGATACAATGAGCAGTTCTTC. It is translated as CASGFGDGYNEQFF.

The V call is TRBV19, the J call TRBJ2-7, with 9 positions matching TRBD1. The CDR3 runs 14 residues. Germline loops: CDR1 LNHDA, CDR2 SQIVND (reference sequence). The V segment lost 3 bases and the J segment 5 bases; nucleotides outside the gene matches: 5. The CDR3 is CASSIGTGLHEQYF. In DNA, the CDR3 is TGTGCCAGTAGTATCGGGACAGGGCTCCACGAGCAGTACTTC.

The chain couples TRBV7-3 to TRBJ1-1, with TRBD1 identical over 7 bases. The V gene end was trimmed by 2 bases and the J gene end by 5 bases; junction bases not matched to a gene: 2. Germline V CDR1 and CDR2: SGHTA, FQGTGA. CDR3 length: 13 residues. In DNA form, the CDR3 reads TGTGCCAGCAGCTTAGACAGGGTAACTGAAGCTTTCTTT. Protein product: CASSLDRVTEAFF.

V usage is TRBV30 and J usage is TRBJ1-6; TRBD1 agrees at 8 bases. Germline values: CDR1 GTSNPN, CDR2 SVGIG (reference sequence). J was trimmed by 9 bases and V by 6 bases; bases with no gene match: 7. CDR3 length equals 13 residues. CDR3 sequence: CACHPGTGSPLHF. The CDR3 DNA sequence: TGTGCCTGCCACCCTGGGACAGGTTCACCCCTCCACTTT.

The chain couples TRBV15 to TRBJ2-1, with 7 bases fitting TRBD2. Germline V lookup: CDR1 LNHNV, CDR2 YYDKDF (reference sequence). V was clipped by 5 bases and J by 9 bases; unmatched bases: 7. This CDR3 spans 13 amino acids. The CDR3 is CATSSGRFAEQFF. The CDR3 DNA is TGTGCCACCAGCTCCGGGAGGTTCGCTGAGCAGTTCTTC.

This chain connects TRBV14 to TRBJ2-2; D ambiguous. V was cut by 0 bases and J by 6 bases, with 5 bases left in between. Looked up from germline, CDR1 is SGHDN and CDR2 is FVKESK. The CDR3 extends over 13 amino acids. The CDR3 sequence: CASSQETPGELFF. DNA for the CDR3: TGTGCCAGCAGCCAAGAGACTCCCGGGGAGCTGTTTTTT.

The chain recombines TRBV7-6 with TRBJ2-3; D might be TRBD1 or TRBD2, each matching 5 bases. With 5 bases removed from V and 4 bases from J, the gap between germline ends came to 13 bases. CDR1 SGHVS and CDR2 FNYEAQ come from the germline V gene. The CDR3 sequence is 14 residues long. The DNA for the CDR3 is TGTGCCAGCAGCCGGGGTGGGACGGCAGATACGCAGTATTTT. Protein: CASSRGGTADTQYF.

V is TRBV5-1 and J is TRBJ1-1; D is perhaps TRBD1 (6 bases). Trimming took off 4 bases at V and 9 bases at J, with 13 bases between the two ends. Germline lookup yields CDR1 SGHRS and CDR2 YFSETQ. The CDR3 sequence is 12 residues long. CDR3 DNA sequence: TGCGCCAGCAGCCAGCCGGACAGCCAAGCTTTCTTT. Protein: CASSQPDSQAFF.

The chain joins TRBV10-3 to TRBJ1-2, with 9 nucleotides matching TRBD1. Germline V lookup: CDR1 ENHRY, CDR2 SYGVKD. The CDR3 totals 13 residues. After removal of 10 bases from V and 4 bases from J, the junction contained 7 bases not matched to a gene. The CDR3, as DNA: TGTGCCACAAAGGACAGGGGCGGCTATGGCTACACCTTC. Amino acid sequence: CATKDRGGYGYTF.

The J gene is TRBJ1-1, the V gene TRBV6-5; TRBD1 matches 7 bases. V shed 6 bases and J 1 base; nucleotides not matched to a gene: 8. The germline V gene has CDR1 MNHEY and CDR2 SVGAGI. This CDR3 region has 15 residues. CDR3 bases: TGTGCCAGCAGCCACCCCGGGACAGAGAACACTGAAGCTTTCTTT. Its translation: CASSHPGTENTEAFF.

This clone was observed a single time. The chain couples TRBV19 to TRBJ1-5; D may be TRBD1 (6 bases). CDR3 length: 17 amino acids. The germline V gene encodes CDR1 LNHDA and CDR2 SQIVND (reference sequence). The germline V and J ends were trimmed by 3 bases and 6 bases, with 21 bases remaining between them. The CDR3 sequence is CASSIPLSTGGIQPQHF. The CDR3 DNA reads TGTGCCAGTAGTATCCCACTTTCGACAGGTGGGATTCAGCCCCAGCATTTT.

The chain couples TRBV7-8 to TRBJ2-5; D not certain. CDR1 SGHVS and CDR2 FQNEAQ come from the germline V gene. The ends were cut back, 3 bases at V and 5 bases at J, with 16 bases in the middle. This CDR3 is built from 15 residues. Written as DNA, the CDR3 is TGTGCCAGCAGCTTGGGATACAGTGTGGGGGAGACCCAGTACTTC. Encoded protein: CASSLGYSVGETQYF.